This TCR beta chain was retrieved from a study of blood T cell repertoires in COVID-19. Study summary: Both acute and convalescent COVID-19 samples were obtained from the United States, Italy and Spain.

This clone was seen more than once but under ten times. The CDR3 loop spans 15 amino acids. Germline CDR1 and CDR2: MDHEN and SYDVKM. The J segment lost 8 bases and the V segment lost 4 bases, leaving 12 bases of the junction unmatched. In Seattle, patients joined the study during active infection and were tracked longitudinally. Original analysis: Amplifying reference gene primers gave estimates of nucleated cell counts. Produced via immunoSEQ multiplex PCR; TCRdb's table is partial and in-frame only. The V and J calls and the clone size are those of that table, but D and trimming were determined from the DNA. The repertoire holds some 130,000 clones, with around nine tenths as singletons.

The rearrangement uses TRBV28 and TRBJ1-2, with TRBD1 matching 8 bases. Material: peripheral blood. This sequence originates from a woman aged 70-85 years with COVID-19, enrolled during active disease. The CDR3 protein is CASSSPDRAVGGYTF. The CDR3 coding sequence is TGTGCCAGCAGTTCCCCGGACAGGGCAGTAGGAGGCTACACCTTC.